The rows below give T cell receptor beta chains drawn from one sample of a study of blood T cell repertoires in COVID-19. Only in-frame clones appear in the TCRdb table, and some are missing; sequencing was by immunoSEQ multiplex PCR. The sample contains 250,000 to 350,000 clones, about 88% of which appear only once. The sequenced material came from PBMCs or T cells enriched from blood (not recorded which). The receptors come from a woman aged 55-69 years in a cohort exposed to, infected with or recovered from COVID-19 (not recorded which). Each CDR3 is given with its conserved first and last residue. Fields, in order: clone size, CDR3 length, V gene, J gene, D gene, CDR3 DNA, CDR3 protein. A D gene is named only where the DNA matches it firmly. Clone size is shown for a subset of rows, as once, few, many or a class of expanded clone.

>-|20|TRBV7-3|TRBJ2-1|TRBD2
TGTGCCAGCAGCTCCCCGGGACTAGCGGGAGGGCCTGGTGCCTACAATGAGCAGTTCTTC
CASSSPGLAGGPGAYNEQFF
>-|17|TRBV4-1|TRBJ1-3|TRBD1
TGCGCCAGCAGCCAACCTGGACAGGGCCCCTCTGGAAACACCATATATTTT
CASSQPGQGPSGNTIYF
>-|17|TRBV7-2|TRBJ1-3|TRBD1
TGTGCCAGCAGCTCCCGGACAGGGCGCAGCTCTGGAAACACCATATATTTT
CASSSRTGRSSGNTIYF
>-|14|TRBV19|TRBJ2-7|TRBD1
TGTGCCAGTAGTATCACAGGGGGCGTCTACGAGCAGTACTTC
CASSITGGVYEQYF
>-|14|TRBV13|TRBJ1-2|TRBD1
TGTGCCAGCAGCTTAGCCCAGGGGGTCTATGGCTACACCTTC
CASSLAQGVYGYTF
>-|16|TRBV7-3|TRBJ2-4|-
TGTGCCAGCAGCTTAACCCCAGGGGTAAAAAAAAACATTCAGTACTTC
CASSLTPGVKKNIQYF
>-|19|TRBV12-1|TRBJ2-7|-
TGTGCCAGCAGCTTTGTTGGGACTAGCGCCTCTAAATTCACCTACGAGCAGTACTTC
CASSFVGTSASKFTYEQYF
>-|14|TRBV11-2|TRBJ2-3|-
TGTGCCAGCAGCCCTGAGGGCCTCGCAGATACGCAGTATTTT
CASSPEGLADTQYF
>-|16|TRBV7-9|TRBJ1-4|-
TGTGCCAGCAGCTTTGATGCGGGGGCGACTAATGAAAAACTGTTTTTT
CASSFDAGATNEKLFF
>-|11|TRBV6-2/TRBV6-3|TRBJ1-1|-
TGTGCCAGCAGTCAGGGCCATGAAGCTTTCTTT
CASSQGHEAFF
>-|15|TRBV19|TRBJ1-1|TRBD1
TGTGCCAGTAGTATAGTGGGACAGGGGAACACTGAAGCTTTCTTT
CASSIVGQGNTEAFF
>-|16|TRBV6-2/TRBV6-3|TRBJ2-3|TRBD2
TGTGCCAGCAGCCCACTACTAGCGTTTCGCACAGATACGCAGTATTTT
CASSPLLAFRTDTQYF
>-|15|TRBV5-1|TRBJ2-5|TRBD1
TGCGCCAGCAGCAAGTCGGGACAGGGGGAAGAGACCCAGTACTTC
CASSKSGQGEETQYF
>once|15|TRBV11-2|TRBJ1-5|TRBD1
TGTGCCAGCAGCCTCTGGGACAGTTCCAATCAGCCCCAGCATTTT
CASSLWDSSNQPQHF
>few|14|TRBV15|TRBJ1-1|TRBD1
TGTGCCACCACCCCCCTGGACAGGGCTTCTGAAGCTTTCTTT
CATTPLDRASEAFF
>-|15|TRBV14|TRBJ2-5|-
TGTGCCAGCAGCCGTGGACTTTTCGGTCAAGAGACCCAGTACTTC
CASSRGLFGQETQYF
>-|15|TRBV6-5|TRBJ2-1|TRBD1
TGTGCCAGCAGCTCCGGGACAGGGGATTCAAATGAGCAGTTCTTC
CASSSGTGDSNEQFF
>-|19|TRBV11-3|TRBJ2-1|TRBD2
TGTGCCAGCAGCTTAAAAGGAGCTAGCGGGTCTCGCTCCTACAATGAGCAGTTCTTC
CASSLKGASGSRSYNEQFF
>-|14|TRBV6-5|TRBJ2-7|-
TGTGCCAGCAGTCTCCAGGCGTTGGCCTACGAGCAGTACTTC
CASSLQALAYEQYF
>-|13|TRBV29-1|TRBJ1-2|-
TGCAGCGTTGTCAGACAGGAAAACTATGGCTACACCTTC
CSVVRQENYGYTF
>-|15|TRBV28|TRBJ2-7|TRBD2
TGTGCCAGCAGGGGAAGGAGTAGCGGGAGTTACGAGCAGTACTTC
CASRGRSSGSYEQYF
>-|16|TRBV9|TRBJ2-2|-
TGTGCCAGCAGCGTAGGTCGCGGGGGCTTTCCCGGGGAGCTGTTTTTT
CASSVGRGGFPGELFF
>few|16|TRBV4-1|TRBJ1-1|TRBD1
TGCGCCAGCAGCGATACCGGGACAGGGTTTAACACTGAAGCTTTCTTT
CASSDTGTGFNTEAFF
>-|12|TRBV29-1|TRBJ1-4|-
TGCAGCGGCTGGCAGGATAATGAAAAACTGTTTTTT
CSGWQDNEKLFF
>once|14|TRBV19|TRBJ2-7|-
TGTGCCAGTAGTCCCCAGACTGGTACTATCGAGCAGTACTTC
CASSPQTGTIEQYF
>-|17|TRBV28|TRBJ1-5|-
TGTGCCAGCAGTGTTAATGGGGTCAGGGGAAGCAATCAGCCCCAGCATTTT
CASSVNGVRGSNQPQHF
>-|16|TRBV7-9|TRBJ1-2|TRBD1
TGTGCCAGCAGCTTAGGGACAGGGTTAAGTGTTCGTGGCTACACCTTC
CASSLGTGLSVRGYTF
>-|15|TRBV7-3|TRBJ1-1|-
TGTGCCAGCAGCTTAACGGGGGAGGTGGGAACTGAAGCTTTCTTT
CASSLTGEVGTEAFF
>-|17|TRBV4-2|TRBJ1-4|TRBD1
TGTGCCAGCAGCCAAGATAGTGGGACAGGGGCCTACGGAAAACTGTTTTTT
CASSQDSGTGAYGKLFF
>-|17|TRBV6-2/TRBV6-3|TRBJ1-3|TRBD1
TGTGCCAGCAGTACCGGACAGGCAAAGTGGTCCGGAAACACCATATATTTT
CASSTGQAKWSGNTIYF
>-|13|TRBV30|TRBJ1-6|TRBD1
TGTGCCTGGAGTGGGGGACAGTTTTCACCCCTCCACTTT
CAWSGGQFSPLHF
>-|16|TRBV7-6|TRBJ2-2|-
TGTGCCAGCAGCTTAGTGCAGGCGCTGAACACCGGGGAGCTGTTTTTT
CASSLVQALNTGELFF
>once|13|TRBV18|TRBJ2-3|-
TGTGCCAGCTCACCACGGAGGGATGATACGCAGTATTTT
CASSPRRDDTQYF
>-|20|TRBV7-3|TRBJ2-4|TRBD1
TGTGCCAGCAGCTTAAATCCGGGACAGGGAACGGGAGATGGCAAAAACATTCAGTACTTC
CASSLNPGQGTGDGKNIQYF
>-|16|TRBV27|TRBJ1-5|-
TGTGCCAGCCAGTCTGTTTGGGGGGGGGCGCATCAGCCCCAGCATTTT
CASQSVWGGAHQPQHF
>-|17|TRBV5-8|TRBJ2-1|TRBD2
TGTGCCAGCAGCTTGGCCCTTCTAGCGGGGTTTTACAATGAGCAGTTCTTC
CASSLALLAGFYNEQFF
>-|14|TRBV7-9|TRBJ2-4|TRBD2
TGTGCCAGCAGCCCCCAAGCGGGGAAAAACATTCAGTACTTC
CASSPQAGKNIQYF
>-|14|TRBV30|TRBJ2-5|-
TGTGCCTGGAGTGTACCGACACCCGATAGGACCCAGTACTTC
CAWSVPTPDRTQYF
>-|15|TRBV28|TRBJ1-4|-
TGTGCCAGCAGTGCCCGGACAGCAACTAATGAAAAACTGTTTTTT
CASSARTATNEKLFF
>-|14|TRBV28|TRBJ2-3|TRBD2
TGTGCCAGCGATACTAGCGGGGGTTTTGATACGCAGTATTTT
CASDTSGGFDTQYF
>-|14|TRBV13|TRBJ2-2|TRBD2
TGTGCCAGCAGCCCCCGGGGGGGCACCGGGGAGCTGTTTTTT
CASSPRGGTGELFF
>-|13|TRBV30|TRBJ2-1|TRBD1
TGTGCCTGGAGTAAAGGACAGGAAGGTGAGCAGTTCTTC
CAWSKGQEGEQFF
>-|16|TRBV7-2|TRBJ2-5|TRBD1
TGTGCCAGCAGCTCGCCGGGGGGACAGGGCAGGGAGACCCAGTACTTC
CASSSPGGQGRETQYF